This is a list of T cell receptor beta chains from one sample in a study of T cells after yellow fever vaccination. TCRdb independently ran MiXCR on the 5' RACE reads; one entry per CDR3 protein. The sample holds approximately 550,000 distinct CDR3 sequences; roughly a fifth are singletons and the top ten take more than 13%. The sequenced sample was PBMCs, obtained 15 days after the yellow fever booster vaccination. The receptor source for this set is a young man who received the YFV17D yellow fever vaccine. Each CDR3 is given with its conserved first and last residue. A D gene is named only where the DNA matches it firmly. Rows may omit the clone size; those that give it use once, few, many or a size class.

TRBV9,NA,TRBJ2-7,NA,TGTGCCAGCAGCGTAGGACCAAATGGGTACGAGCAGTACTTC,CASSVGPNGYEQYF
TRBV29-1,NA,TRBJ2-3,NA,TGCAGCGGAGAACTCTGGGGTAATACGCAGTATTTT,CSGELWGNTQYF
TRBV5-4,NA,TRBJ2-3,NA,TGTGCCAGCAGCCCATATACGAACGTGGATACGCAGTATTTT,CASSPYTNVDTQYF
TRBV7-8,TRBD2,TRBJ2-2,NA,TGTGCCAGCAGCGTTACACTAGCGGGAGTATTCACCGGGGAGCTGTTTTTT,CASSVTLAGVFTGELFF
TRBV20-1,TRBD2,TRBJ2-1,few,TGCAGTGCTATCGTTTTTGGGACTAGCGGGCAGCGCTCCTACAATGAGCAGTTCTTC,CSAIVFGTSGQRSYNEQFF
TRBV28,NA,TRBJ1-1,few,TGTGCCAGCAGTCCCCGACTTACGGGCCAAGCTTTCTTT,CASSPRLTGQAFF
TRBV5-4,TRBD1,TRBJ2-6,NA,TGTGCCAGCAGCTTAGGGCCGGCAGGGGGTTTGGGTTCTGGGGCCAACGTCCTGACTTTC,CASSLGPAGGLGSGANVLTF
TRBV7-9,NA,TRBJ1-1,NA,TGTGCCAGCAGCTTAGCCAACGGGGGCAACACTGAAGCTTTCTTT,CASSLANGGNTEAFF
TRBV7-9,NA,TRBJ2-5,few,TGTGCCAGCAGCTTAGACCCAGCGGGTGAAGAGACCCAGTACTTC,CASSLDPAGEETQYF
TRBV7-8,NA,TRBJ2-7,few,TGTGCCAGCAGCGTGGTTGGGACTGGCTCCTACGAGCAGTACTTC,CASSVVGTGSYEQYF
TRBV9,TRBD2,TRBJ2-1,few,TGTGCCAGCAGCTACGGGACTAGCGGCAGAACCTCCTACAATGAGCAGTTCTTC,CASSYGTSGRTSYNEQFF
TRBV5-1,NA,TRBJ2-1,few,TGCGCCAGCCGGGCAGGGGTCGACAATGAGCAGTTCTTC,CASRAGVDNEQFF
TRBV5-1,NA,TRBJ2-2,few,TGCGCCAGCAGACAGGGAGGAGGGGAGCTGTTTTTT,CASRQGGGELFF
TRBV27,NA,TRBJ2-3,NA,TGTGCCAGCAGGGGAGCGGGCACAGATACGCAGTATTTT,CASRGAGTDTQYF